Included here is one TCR beta chain sequence, with context. It was during active infection that Seattle patients were enrolled and then longitudinally followed. The length of the CDR3 is 16 residues. Germline V gene data show CDR1 as MDHEN and CDR2 as SYDVKM. V lost 7 bases, J lost 8 bases, and 16 bases stayed unmatched. The data are from a study of blood T cell repertoires in COVID-19. Study information: The United States, Italy and Spain were the sources of the acute and convalescent COVID-19 samples.

In the authors' workflow: It was from reference gene primer amplification that nucleated cell counts were estimated. This table comes from immunoSEQ multiplex PCR, and its TCRdb copy is limited to in-frame clones, with some not included. V and J calls and clone size are those listed in that table; D and trimming were worked out from the DNA. This sample has more than 300,000 clones, with about 90% found just once. The sequenced material came from peripheral blood. This sequence originates from a woman between 65 and 79 years old with COVID-19, enrolled during active disease. This rearrangement joins TRBV28 to TRBJ2-1; TRBD2 agrees at 8 bases. The CDR3: CASTPPGIAGNHEQFF. The CDR3, as DNA: TGTGCCAGCACCCCTCCGGGAATAGCGGGGAATCATGAGCAGTTCTTC. The full variable domain, completed using reference TRBV28 and TRBJ2-1, is DVKVTQSSRYLVKRTGEKVFLECVQDMDHENMFWYRQDPGLGLRLIYFSYDVKMKEKGDIPEGYSVSREKKERFSLILESASTNQTSMYLCASTPPGIAGNHEQFFGPGTRLTVL.